Listed here are 24 T cell receptor beta chains from one sample, sequenced in a study of post-analysis software for immune sequencing data. General study findings and limits: Roughly five TRBV segments appeared more often in patients than in controls, and TRBV5-6, TRBV5-1 and TRBV20-1 were among these.

For these TCRs, the target antigens are not known. Unique molecular identifiers were present in the TCR beta cDNA libraries. TCRdb processed the PCR reads anew with MiXCR; each CDR3 protein has one entry. In the table there are 380,000 or so distinct CDR3 sequences, approximately 33% of which are singletons. The sample taken for sequencing was blood. The receptor source for this set is a girl between 5 and 17 years old with multiple sclerosis.

This clonotype turned up a few times. This chain connects TRBV4-2 to TRBJ2-5; D might be TRBD2 (5 bases). The CDR3 contains 15 residues. Trimming shortened V by 0 bases and J by 2 bases, and 10 bases separated the two germline ends. The germline V gene encodes CDR1 LGHNA and CDR2 YNFKEQ. The CDR3 reads CASSQDSAVQETQYF. The CDR3 DNA is TGTGCCAGCAGCCAAGATAGCGCAGTACAAGAGACCCAGTACTTC.

The CDR3: CASSFEISGVSADTQYF. As DNA, the CDR3 is TGTGCCAGCAGTTTTGAGATTAGCGGGGTGAGCGCAGATACGCAGTATTTT. This chain uses TRBV12-3 or TRBV12-4 with TRBJ2-3; 8 bases line up with TRBD2. The V gene end was trimmed by 3 bases and the J gene end by 4 bases; junction bases not matched to a gene: 12. The CDR3 is made up of 17 amino acids.

The chain is built from TRBV15 and TRBJ2-1; D not resolved. V lost 7 bases and J 6 bases, leaving 19 bases between the germline ends. CDR1 and CDR2 from the germline V gene are LNHNV and YYDKDF (reference sequence). The length of the CDR3 is 15 residues. The CDR3 loop is CATTRRFTSGNEQFF. CDR3 nucleotide sequence: TGTGCCACCACCCGCAGATTCACCTCAGGCAATGAGCAGTTCTTC.

The rearrangement links TRBV6-2 or TRBV6-3 to TRBJ1-2; perhaps TRBD1 as D (6 bases). V was shortened by 6 bases and J by 4 bases, with 15 bases between the two germline ends. Germline-derived CDR1 and CDR2 are MNHEY and SVGEGT. The CDR3 sequence is 14 residues long. The CDR3 DNA is TGTGCCAGCAGGAGTACAGGGATTGGCTATGGCTACACCTTC. Translating it yields CASRSTGIGYGYTF.

The chain employs TRBV7-2 and TRBJ1-4; weak D call: TRBD1 (6 bases). This CDR3 is 14 amino acids long. Trimming shortened V by 6 bases and J by 8 bases, and 16 bases separated the two germline ends. Germline V gene lookup returns CDR1 SGHTA and CDR2 FQGNSA. CDR3 region: CASSTGHQGEKLFF. The CDR3 region has the DNA TGTGCCAGCAGTACGGGACACCAGGGAGAAAAACTGTTTTTT.

There are a few counts of this clonotype. This chain links TRBV7-9 with TRBJ2-3; 12 bases align to TRBD2. The length of the CDR3 is 17 residues. Germline assignment: CDR1 SEHNR and CDR2 FQNEAQ (reference sequence). With 0 bases clipped from V and 4 bases from J, the junction kept 5 bases outside the gene matches. CDR3 sequence: CASSLASSSGGADTQYF. The DNA of the CDR3 is TGTGCCAGCAGCTTAGCGTCGTCTAGCGGGGGGGCAGATACGCAGTATTTT.

V and J are TRBV6-5 and TRBJ1-6; D gene ambiguous. The V gene's germline CDR1 is MNHEY and CDR2 SVGAGI. This CDR3 has 14 residues. V lost 6 bases and J lost 0, with 6 bases in between. In DNA form, the CDR3 reads TGTGCCAGCAGACCAAGCTCCTATAATTCACCCCTCCACTTT. It codes for CASRPSSYNSPLHF.

This clonotype was seen just once. This chain links TRBV5-1 with TRBJ1-2, with D perhaps matching TRBD1 (6 bases). Trimming shortened V by 5 bases and J by 6 bases, and 17 bases separated the two germline ends. The CDR3 is 14 residues long. Germline V gene lookup returns CDR1 SGHRS and CDR2 YFSETQ. CDR3 sequence: CASRREGGIDGYTF. CDR3 nucleotides: TGCGCCAGCAGACGTGAGGGGGGGATAGATGGCTACACCTTC.

Only a few counts were recorded for this clonotype. This chain links TRBV20-1 with TRBJ1-2; TRBD1 aligns across 7 bases. Trimming removed 1 base from V and 4 bases from J; junction bases left unmatched: 12. CDR1 and CDR2 from the germline V gene are DFQATT and SNEGSKA (reference sequence). The CDR3 extends over 16 amino acids. The CDR3 region has the DNA TGCAGTGCTAGAGCTATAACAGGGGAGGGCGGCTATGGCTACACCTTC. It codes for CSARAITGEGGYGYTF.

At least ten counts were recorded for this clonotype. V and J are TRBV7-3 and TRBJ2-1, with TRBD1 matching 7 bases. J was trimmed by 5 bases and V by 1 base; bases with no gene match: 5. CDR1 is SGHTA and CDR2 is FQGTGA in the germline V gene. This CDR3 is built from 15 residues. The CDR3 nucleotides are TGTGCCAGCAGCTTAATGGGGACAGCCAACAATGAGCAGTTCTTC. Its translation is CASSLMGTANNEQFF.

This clonotype was counted between two and nine times. The V gene is TRBV6-6, the J gene TRBJ1-5; D is possibly TRBD1 (5 bases). Germline CDR1 and CDR2: MNHNY and SVGAGI (reference sequence). CDR3 length: 16 residues. The V and J ends lost 5 bases and 1 base respectively, with 15 bases between them. The CDR3 loop reads CASSPREGRSNQPQHF. Here the CDR3 DNA reads TGTGCCAGCAGTCCCCGCGAGGGACGGAGCAATCAGCCCCAGCATTTT.

The V gene is TRBV4-2, the J gene TRBJ1-2; D not resolved. Per germline, CDR1 LGHNA and CDR2 YNFKEQ. The CDR3 extends over 15 amino acids. With 0 bases removed from V and 4 bases from J, the gap between germline ends came to 12 bases. The CDR3 sequence is CASSQDFTESYGYTF. In DNA form, the CDR3 reads TGTGCCAGCAGCCAAGATTTTACAGAAAGCTATGGCTACACCTTC.

This rearrangement joins TRBV6-5 to TRBJ2-5; D unclear. V shed 5 bases and J shed 2 bases, with 15 bases lying between them. CDR3 length: 15 amino acids. Germline-derived CDR1 and CDR2 are MNHEY and SVGAGI. In DNA, the CDR3 is TGTGCCAGCAGTACCCCCGGATGGGTACAAGAGACCCAGTACTTC. It specifies CASSTPGWVQETQYF.

This clonotype was seen more than once but under ten times. The chain couples TRBV12-3 or TRBV12-4 to TRBJ2-7; possibly TRBD1 for D (5 bases). This CDR3 region has 14 residues. V was trimmed by 8 bases and J by 2 bases, leaving 16 bases between them. This CDR3 reads CASAPWGTTYEQYF. DNA of the CDR3: TGTGCCAGCGCCCCTTGGGGCACTACCTACGAGCAGTACTTC.

The chain carries TRBV25-1 and TRBJ1-2; D is undetermined. The CDR3 is 13 residues long. V shed 4 bases and J shed 4 bases, with 10 bases lying between them. Germline V gene lookup returns CDR1 MGHDK and CDR2 SYGVNS. The CDR3 here is CASSVDSSYGYTF. The CDR3 DNA is TGTGCCAGCAGTGTCGACTCCTCCTATGGCTACACCTTC.

This clonotype was observed a handful of times. The chain couples TRBV6-5 to TRBJ2-7; 8 bases align to TRBD1. CDR1 MNHEY and CDR2 SVGAGI come from the germline V gene. The CDR3 spans 13 residues. V dropped 5 bases and J dropped 4; count of bases not matched to a gene: 4. Written as DNA, the CDR3 is TGTGCCAGCAGTCCAGGGGGCAAGTACGAGCAGTACTTC. Its translation is CASSPGGKYEQYF.

The count of this clonotype is one. The chain couples TRBV29-1 to TRBJ1-1; no firm D call. CDR3 length equals 13 residues. The germline V gene has CDR1 SQVTM and CDR2 ANQGSEA. With 4 bases removed from V and 7 bases from J, the gap between germline ends came to 16 bases. The CDR3 DNA reads TGCAGCGTTGTAGGCGCTCTGGGAGGTGAAGCTTTCTTT. Protein: CSVVGALGGEAFF.

This chain joins TRBV10-3 and TRBJ2-5; TRBD2 agrees at 9 bases. Germline CDR1 ENHRY, CDR2 SYGVKD. With V trimmed by 0 bases and J by 5 bases, 10 bases remained unmatched. This CDR3 region has 17 residues. The CDR3 here is CAISESKRRGGPETQYF. As DNA, the CDR3 is TGTGCCATCAGTGAGTCGAAAAGGCGGGGGGGCCCGGAGACCCAGTACTTC.

The genes are TRBV7-9 and TRBJ1-2, with unresolved D. Deletions cut 5 bases from V and 3 bases from J, with 7 bases between. Per germline, CDR1 SEHNR and CDR2 FQNEAQ (reference sequence). The CDR3 has 12 amino acids. The CDR3 loop is CASSLQHYGYTF. As DNA, the CDR3 is TGTGCCAGCAGCCTCCAGCACTATGGCTACACCTTC.

The CDR3 spells CASSHSDTSGANVLTF. CDR3 sequence (DNA): TGTGCCAGCAGCCATTCGGACACCTCTGGGGCCAACGTCCTGACTTTC. This chain joins TRBV2 and TRBJ2-6; perhaps TRBD1 as D (5 bases). CDR3 length: 16 residues. Between the trimmed V and J ends, which lost 6 bases and 0 bases, there was a span of 12 bases. Germline V lookup: CDR1 SNHLY, CDR2 FYNNEI.

The V gene is TRBV19, the J gene TRBJ2-4; a possible D gene is TRBD2 (5 bases). The J call may be in error: the DNA end matches TRBJ2-5 better. In germline, CDR1 is LNHDA, CDR2 SQIVND (reference sequence). This CDR3 contains 13 residues. CDR3 bases: TGTGCCAGTAGTATGTCCGGGGAAGAGACCCAGTACTTC. Amino acid sequence: CASSMSGEETQYF.

This chain links TRBV20-1 with TRBJ2-7; 7 bases line up with TRBD1. After removal of 3 bases from V and 3 bases from J, the junction contained 11 bases not matched to a gene. Germline assignment: CDR1 DFQATT and CDR2 SNEGSKA (reference sequence). This CDR3 spans 15 amino acids. CDR3 residues: CSASPQGRYFYEQYF. CDR3 coding DNA: TGCAGTGCTAGCCCACAGGGGCGGTATTTCTACGAGCAGTACTTC.

This clonotype was seen only once. CDR3 nucleotides: TGTGCCACCAGTGGGGGGGGGACAGAATACAATGAGCAGTTCTTC. Translated, it gives CATSGGGTEYNEQFF. The V call is TRBV24-1, the J call TRBJ2-1; D is perhaps TRBD1 or TRBD2 (7 bases each). The CDR3 is 15 residues long. CDR1 is KGHDR and CDR2 is SFDVKD in the germline V gene. Trimming pared 5 bases from V and 4 bases from J, leaving 14 bases between.

The genes are TRBV24-1 and TRBJ1-4; D remains ambiguous. CDR3 length: 12 residues. Germline V lookup: CDR1 KGHDR, CDR2 SFDVKD. V lost 4 bases and J 7 bases, leaving 6 bases between the germline ends. For the CDR3, the DNA is TGTGCCACCAGTGACGAAGGTGAAAAACTGTTTTTT. Translating it yields CATSDEGEKLFF.